This T cell receptor beta chain was sequenced in a study of cytomegalovirus exposure and HLA in healthy donors. In the PCR, 60 Vbeta and 13 Jbeta primers were used. Sequenced by immunoSEQ multiplex PCR; TCRdb stores in-frame clones only, minus some. Altogether about 100,000 clones are present, roughly three quarters being singletons, with the ten largest covering around 0.76%. Regarding this clone: Mismatch with germline at one junction end may stem from a read error.

CDR3 length: 15 amino acids. Germline V CDR1 and CDR2: SGHRS, YFSETQ. The receptor was derived from a woman aged 55 to 70 in good health and CMV-seronegative. Source material: PBMCs. The chain has TRBV5-1 and TRBJ2-1; 9 bases match TRBD1. CDR3 sequence reads: CASRPGQGSFNEQFF. The CDR3 DNA reads TGCGCCAGCAGACCTGGACAGGGGTCCTTCAATGAGCAGTTCTTC.